The source of this T cell receptor beta chain is a study of blood T cells in healthy people across ages. Alongside a J-beta primer mix, a sample-barcoded 5' primer served in a second PCR lasting about 6 to 12 cycles. Every cDNA molecule bore a tag from a template-switch adaptor containing 12 random nucleotides. Via MiXCR, TCRdb re-called the 5' RACE reads, giving one row per CDR3 protein. This sample carries approximately 1.5 million distinct CDR3 sequences, approximately 32% of them seen once, and the ten largest clones take roughly 10%. Donors each provided 8 to 10 milliliters of peripheral blood. The CDR3 covers 15 residues. Trimming shortened V by 1 base and J by 3 bases, and 12 bases separated the two germline ends. Overall study findings and caveats: Per-million-T-cell TCR beta diversity fell roughly linearly with age.

As concerns this clonotype: Its antigen remains unknown.

The clonotype was recovered from a woman aged 25 to 39 in good health. Sequences were obtained from blood. The rearrangement links TRBV12-3 or TRBV12-4 to TRBJ1-1; weak D call: TRBD1 (5 bases). The chain's CDR3 is CASSLETGLDTEAFF. The CDR3 coding sequence is TGTGCCAGCAGTTTAGAAACAGGATTGGACACTGAAGCTTTCTTT.